This is a list of T cell receptor beta chains from one sample in a study of blood T cells in healthy people across ages. TCRdb re-called the 5' RACE reads through MiXCR, storing one row per CDR3 protein. Of about 1.8 million distinct CDR3 sequences listed, about 49% are singletons. Source material: blood. All receptors derive from a woman between 35 and 50 years old in good health. Both conserved end residues are part of each CDR3. The D gene is left open where the match is weak. Some rows mark clone size as missing; the rest say once, few, many or name a class of expanded clone.

J gene: TRBJ2-7
V gene: TRBV5-1
D gene: -
clone size: few
CDR3 DNA: TGCGCCAGCAGAGGGGACGCTAGGTACGAGCAGTACTTC
CDR3 protein: CASRGDARYEQYF

J gene: TRBJ1-1
V gene: TRBV7-2
D gene: -
clone size: -
CDR3 DNA: TGTGCCAGCAGCTTAATTGGTGGGCTGCTGGACACTGAAGCTTTCTTT
CDR3 protein: CASSLIGGLLDTEAFF

J gene: TRBJ1-2
V gene: TRBV28
D gene: TRBD1
clone size: -
CDR3 DNA: TGTGCCAGCATCCCGGACAGGGTTAGTCTTGGCTACACCTTC
CDR3 protein: CASIPDRVSLGYTF

J gene: TRBJ2-7
V gene: TRBV6-2/TRBV6-3
D gene: TRBD1
clone size: -
CDR3 DNA: TGTGCCAGCAGTTACTCGCTAACAGGGGGCCACGAGCAGTACTTC
CDR3 protein: CASSYSLTGGHEQYF

J gene: TRBJ2-5
V gene: TRBV27
D gene: -
clone size: many
CDR3 DNA: TGTGCCAGCAGCTTCAGGGGAGGGGAGACCCAGTACTTC
CDR3 protein: CASSFRGGETQYF

J gene: TRBJ2-5
V gene: TRBV28
D gene: -
clone size: few
CDR3 DNA: TGTGCCAGCGAACCTCGGGGGGCTGAGAAGGCCCAGTACTTC
CDR3 protein: CASEPRGAEKAQYF

J gene: TRBJ2-3
V gene: TRBV12-3/TRBV12-4
D gene: -
clone size: few
CDR3 DNA: TGTGCCAGCAGTCCAGCCCGGGACTCTACTACGCAGTATTTT
CDR3 protein: CASSPARDSTTQYF

J gene: TRBJ2-5
V gene: TRBV28
D gene: -
clone size: -
CDR3 DNA: TGTGCCAGCAGTTCCCTGAGTGGGGAAGAGACCCAGTACTTC
CDR3 protein: CASSSLSGEETQYF

J gene: TRBJ2-1
V gene: TRBV11-2
D gene: -
clone size: -
CDR3 DNA: TGTGCCAGCAGCTCCGGGACACACAATGAGCAGTTCTTC
CDR3 protein: CASSSGTHNEQFF

J gene: TRBJ1-2
V gene: TRBV7-2
D gene: TRBD1
clone size: -
CDR3 DNA: TGTGCCAGCAGCCGAAACGCCTTCAGACAGGGGGCCGGCTATGGCTACACCTTC
CDR3 protein: CASSRNAFRQGAGYGYTF

J gene: TRBJ2-3
V gene: TRBV9
D gene: -
clone size: -
CDR3 DNA: TGTGCCAGCAGCTTCCAGGGGGGTGAGGGTACAGATACGCAGTATTTT
CDR3 protein: CASSFQGGEGTDTQYF

J gene: TRBJ1-5
V gene: TRBV7-2
D gene: -
clone size: few
CDR3 DNA: TGTGCCAGCAGGGTTGACACGGTTCTGGGCTCCCAGCATTTT
CDR3 protein: CASRVDTVLGSQHF

J gene: TRBJ2-5
V gene: TRBV5-1
D gene: TRBD2
clone size: -
CDR3 DNA: TGCGCCAGCAGCTCACTAGCGGGGGCCGCTCATAAGACCCAGTACTTC
CDR3 protein: CASSSLAGAAHKTQYF

J gene: TRBJ2-5
V gene: TRBV5-1
D gene: -
clone size: -
CDR3 DNA: TGCGCCAGCAGCCCCGGACAGACCCAAGCGACCCAGTACTTC
CDR3 protein: CASSPGQTQATQYF

J gene: TRBJ1-1
V gene: TRBV9
D gene: -
clone size: -
CDR3 DNA: TGTGCCAGCAGCGTCGGTCCCCGGCGAATGAGGACTGAAGCTTTCTTT
CDR3 protein: CASSVGPRRMRTEAFF

J gene: TRBJ1-6
V gene: TRBV7-3
D gene: -
clone size: -
CDR3 DNA: TGTGCCAGCAGCCACGGGCACTATAATTCACCCCTCCACTTT
CDR3 protein: CASSHGHYNSPLHF

J gene: TRBJ2-1
V gene: TRBV7-2
D gene: -
clone size: few
CDR3 DNA: TGTGCCAGCAGCTTATCCGGGGCCCATTACAATGAGCAGTTCTTC
CDR3 protein: CASSLSGAHYNEQFF

J gene: TRBJ1-1
V gene: TRBV6-5
D gene: -
clone size: once
CDR3 DNA: TGTGCCAGCAGTTGGACAGACATCGCGGGTGGCGCTGAAGCTTTCTTT
CDR3 protein: CASSWTDIAGGAEAFF

J gene: TRBJ2-3
V gene: TRBV3-1
D gene: -
clone size: -
CDR3 DNA: TGTGCCAGCAGCCGTTTGGAATTTACAGATACGCAGTATTTT
CDR3 protein: CASSRLEFTDTQYF

J gene: TRBJ2-1
V gene: TRBV2
D gene: TRBD2
clone size: -
CDR3 DNA: TGTGCCAGCAACCGAAGGTCGGGGGGGAACAATGAGCAGTTCTTC
CDR3 protein: CASNRRSGGNNEQFF

J gene: TRBJ2-3
V gene: TRBV5-1
D gene: -
clone size: few
CDR3 DNA: TGCGCCAGCAGCTTGGATTCCGGAGGGAGCACAGATACGCAGTATTTT
CDR3 protein: CASSLDSGGSTDTQYF

J gene: TRBJ2-6
V gene: TRBV7-2
D gene: -
clone size: few
CDR3 DNA: TGTGCCAGCAGCCCCCAGCCCGTTCGTGGGGCCAACGTCCTGACTTTC
CDR3 protein: CASSPQPVRGANVLTF

J gene: TRBJ2-3
V gene: TRBV15
D gene: -
clone size: few
CDR3 DNA: TGTGCCACCAGCAGAGATGGCCGAGGCACAGATACGCAGTATTTT
CDR3 protein: CATSRDGRGTDTQYF

J gene: TRBJ2-6
V gene: TRBV6-2/TRBV6-3
D gene: -
clone size: -
CDR3 DNA: TGTGCCAGCAGTTACTTTGGGGGGCGCTCTGGGGCCAACGTCCTGACTTTC
CDR3 protein: CASSYFGGRSGANVLTF

J gene: TRBJ2-7
V gene: TRBV6-6
D gene: -
clone size: few
CDR3 DNA: TGTGCCAGCAGTTACTCGTTGCAGTACGAGCAGTACTTC
CDR3 protein: CASSYSLQYEQYF

J gene: TRBJ2-3
V gene: TRBV20-1
D gene: TRBD1
clone size: -
CDR3 DNA: TGCAGTGCGGCCGGGACAGGGGAATGGGATACGCAGTATTTT
CDR3 protein: CSAAGTGEWDTQYF